This passage covers 8 T cell receptor beta chains from one sample sequenced in a study of CD8+ T cells in alopecia areata. Treatment given: oral pan-JAK inhibitor, 5-10 mg twice daily. Reverse transcribed after extraction, RNA yielded cDNA as the sequencing template. This table comes from immunoSEQ multiplex PCR, and its TCRdb copy is limited to in-frame clones, with some not included. The repertoire holds fewer than 200,000 clones, roughly 64% seen once, with approximately 12% in the top ten. The sequenced sample was CD8+ T cells sorted from blood, obtained at week 24, from a patient treated with tofacitinib. The source is a human donor with alopecia areata.

The chain carries TRBV5-6 and TRBJ2-1; possibly TRBD1 or TRBD2 for D (6 bases each). The CDR3 is 16 amino acids. V was cut by 5 bases and J by 0 bases, with 15 bases left in between. From germline, CDR1 is SGHDT and CDR2 YYEEEE. The CDR3 sequence: CASRPGGWSSYNEQFF. The CDR3 DNA reads as TGTGCCAGCAGGCCCGGGGGCTGGAGCTCCTACAATGAGCAGTTCTTC.

Only a few counts were recorded for this clone. The chain's CDR3 is CASSLWDRDINEQFF. CDR3 coding DNA: TGCGCCAGCAGCTTGTGGGACAGGGATATCAATGAGCAGTTCTTC. The chain recombines TRBV5-1 with TRBJ2-1, with 9 bases aligning to TRBD1. CDR1 is SGHRS and CDR2 is YFSETQ in the germline V gene. The CDR3 has 15 residues. Germline trimming cut 1 base from V and 6 bases from J; bases unmatched to any gene: 5.

The chain employs TRBV5-1 and TRBJ2-7; no clear D gene. CDR3 length equals 14 residues. CDR1 is SGHRS, CDR2 YFSETQ, per germline. V lost 0 bases, J lost 0 bases, and 7 bases lay in between. DNA of the CDR3: TGCGCCAGCAGCTTGGTGGGTGACTCCTACGAGCAGTACTTC. This gives the protein CASSLVGDSYEQYF.

This chain connects TRBV29-1 to TRBJ2-1; 8 positions match TRBD2. With 5 bases clipped from V and 9 bases from J, the junction kept 6 bases outside the gene matches. Germline V lookup: CDR1 SQVTM, CDR2 ANQGSEA. The CDR3 totals 12 residues. The CDR3 sequence is CSVPPGGGEQFF. The CDR3 bases are TGCAGCGTTCCCCCCGGGGGGGGTGAGCAGTTCTTC.

The chain links TRBV7-9 to TRBJ2-2, with a tentative D call TRBD2 (5 bases). V was cut by 5 bases and J by 4 bases, with 11 bases left in between. The CDR3 sequence is 14 residues long. Germline V lookup: CDR1 SEHNR, CDR2 FQNEAQ (reference sequence). For the CDR3, the DNA is TGTGCCAGCAGCAGGGAGAGAGTCACCGGGGAGCTGTTTTTT. This translates into CASSRERVTGELFF.

This clone occurred a few times. This chain joins TRBV7-9 and TRBJ2-7; 8 nucleotides line up with TRBD2. V lost 6 bases and J lost 1; bases outside the gene matches: 2. Germline V gene lookup returns CDR1 SEHNR and CDR2 FQNEAQ (reference sequence). This CDR3 spans 13 amino acids. DNA of the CDR3: TGTGCCAGCAGGGCTAGCGGGTCCTACGAGCAGTACTTC. This translates into CASRASGSYEQYF.

The rearrangement joins TRBV29-1 to TRBJ2-3; TRBD1 matches at 10 bases. The germline CDR1 and CDR2 sequences are SQVTM and ANQGSEA. The CDR3 is 17 residues long. V lost 3 bases and J lost 4; bases outside the gene matches: 13. The CDR3 DNA reads as TGCAGCGTTGAGCTCCCGGGACAGGGGCTCTTTGCAGATACGCAGTATTTT. This translates into CSVELPGQGLFADTQYF.

This clone turned up a few times. The rearrangement uses TRBV21-1 and TRBJ2-7; the D call of TRBD2 is as the table states it, not checked on the DNA. TRBV21-1 is a pseudogene. This CDR3 is built from 13 residues. This CDR3 is CASSKEARYEQYF. The DNA of the CDR3 is TGTGCCAGCAGCAAAGAAGCGCGTTACGAGCAGTACTTC.